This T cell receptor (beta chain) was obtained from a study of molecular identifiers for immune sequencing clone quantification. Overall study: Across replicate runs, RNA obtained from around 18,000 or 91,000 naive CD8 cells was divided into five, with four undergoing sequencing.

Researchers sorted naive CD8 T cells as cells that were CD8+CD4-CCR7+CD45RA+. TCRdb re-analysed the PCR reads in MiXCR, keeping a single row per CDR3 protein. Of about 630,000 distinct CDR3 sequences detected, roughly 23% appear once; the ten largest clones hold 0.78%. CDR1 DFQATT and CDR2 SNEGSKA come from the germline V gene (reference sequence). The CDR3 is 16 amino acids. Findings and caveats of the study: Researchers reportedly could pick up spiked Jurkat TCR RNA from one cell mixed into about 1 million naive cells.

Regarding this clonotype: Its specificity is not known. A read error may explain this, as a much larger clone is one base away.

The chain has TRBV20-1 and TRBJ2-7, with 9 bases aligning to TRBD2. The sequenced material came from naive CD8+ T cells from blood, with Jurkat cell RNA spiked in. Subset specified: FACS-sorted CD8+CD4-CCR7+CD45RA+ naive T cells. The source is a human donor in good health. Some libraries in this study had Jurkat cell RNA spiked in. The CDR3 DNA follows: TGCGGTGCTCCCCCCCGACTAGCGGCCCTTCGGGACGAGCAGTACTTC. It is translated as CGAPPRLAALRDEQYF.